This TCR beta chain was sequenced in a study of T cells in narcolepsy. For the study at large: Donors had narcolepsy type 1 or type 2, or were healthy controls. Study-level results: Reportedly, autoreactive clonotypes were serially detected in patients' blood but not controls'. Autoreactive clone sequences were missing from some blood memory CD4+ repertoires. HCRT-specific and TRIB2-specific autoreactive clonotypes appeared among same-patient CSF and blood CD4+ clonotypes.

Remarks on this clone: What it binds is not known.

Assay: immunoSEQ multiplex PCR; the TCRdb copy retains only in-frame clones and omits some. The table includes just under 30,000 clones, approximately 89% detected once. The CDR3 contains 14 residues. The clonotype was recovered from a human donor in good health. The sequencing sample was made of memory (CD45RA-) CD4+ T cells from blood. This chain uses TRBV1 with TRBJ1-1. TRBV1 is an annotated pseudogene. The CDR3 region is CTSSPPGGDTEAFF. DNA for the CDR3: TGCACCAGCAGCCCCCCCGGGGGGGACACTGAAGCTTTCTTT.